The clone carrying this TCR beta chain has just a few counts. This sample is part of a study of T cells after yellow fever vaccination. Study-wide context: For low cell numbers, libraries were made with SMART-Seq v4 Ultra Low Input.

5'RACE template switching generated TCR cDNA, adding a universal primer site and UMIs. TCRdb analysed the 5' RACE reads with MiXCR anew, one entry per CDR3 protein. Here the sample spans 180,000 or so distinct CDR3 sequences, approximately 11% being singletons. CDR1 is LNHNV and CDR2 is YYDKDF in the germline V gene (reference sequence). The junction had 12 bases not matched to a gene; V was cut back by 3 bases and J by 5 bases. CDR3 size: 18 residues. This receptor was identified in a young man who received the YFV17D yellow fever vaccine. This specimen consisted of CD8+ T cells sorted from PBMCs, obtained 15 days after the yellow fever booster vaccination. The chain couples TRBV15 to TRBJ2-5; 13 nucleotides line up with TRBD2. As DNA, the CDR3 is TGTGCCACCAGCAGTGGACTAGCGGGGGCAGTTGTGACGGAGACCCAGTACTTC. It specifies CATSSGLAGAVVTETQYF.